This TCR beta chain was recorded in a study of CD8+CD57+ T cells in acquired aplastic anemia. The sample holds many counts of this clonotype. Profiles of TCR beta VDJ and CDR3 were generated from a genomic DNA template. TCRdb reprocessed the reads via MiXCR and lists one record per CDR3 protein. The repertoire consists of hundreds of thousands of distinct CDR3 sequences, with under 40% occurring once and the leading ten covering 0.8% to 0.85%. This CDR3 is 14 amino acids long. Per germline, CDR1 DFQATT and CDR2 SNEGSKA (reference sequence). V was pared by 3 bases and J by 4 bases, with 8 bases of the junction left unmatched. Patients chosen for sequencing had CD8+CD57+ cells that had expanded, as shown by flow cytometry.

Sequencing was carried out using sorted CD4+, CD8+, or CD8+CD57+ T cells (not recorded which) from PBMCs. The V and J genes are TRBV20-1 and TRBJ1-2, with 7 bases aligning to TRBD1. The receptor's source is a human donor with aplastic anemia. Here the CDR3 DNA reads TGCAGTGCTAGCAGGACAGGTCGGTCCTATGGCTACACCTTC. Encoded protein: CSASRTGRSYGYTF.